This T cell receptor (beta chain) is from a study of blood T cell repertoires in COVID-19. Study at large: Samples came from the United States, Italy and Spain, spanning acute and convalescent COVID-19. From T cells, B-cell-depleted T cells, or PBMCs came the material, which was cDNA or gDNA.

V shed 6 bases and J 5 bases; nucleotides not matched to a gene: 16. The CDR3 spans 17 residues. Germline CDR1 LGHDT, CDR2 YNNKEL (reference sequence). Per the original methods: Scientists estimated how many nucleated cells there were by amplifying reference gene primers. Data came from immunoSEQ multiplex PCR; TCRdb stores just in-frame clones and leaves some out. V and J calls and clone size are as listed in that table; D and trimming were resolved from the DNA. Of 65,000 to 95,000 clones in the sample, more than 65% were seen once. The source material was peripheral blood. The clonotype originates from a woman aged 45 to 65 with acute or convalescent COVID-19. The chain employs TRBV3-1 (or the pseudogene TRBV3-2) and TRBJ2-3, with 8 bases that match TRBD1. CDR3 DNA: TGTGCCAGCAGTCGCCTACCAGGACAGGGTAGTAAAGATACGCAGTATTTT. As protein: CASSRLPGQGSKDTQYF.